Listed here are 29 T cell receptor beta chains from one sample, sequenced in a study of blood T cell repertoires in COVID-19. The table came from immunoSEQ multiplex PCR; TCRdb's copy has only in-frame clones and leaves some out. Here the sample spans approximately 250,000 clones, 80% to 85% being singletons. Sequencing was performed on peripheral blood. The receptors come from a woman aged 35 to 49 who had recovered from COVID-19.

The chain uses TRBV10-3 and TRBJ2-2, with TRBD2 matching over 7 bases. The CDR3 covers 18 residues. The V and J ends lost 6 bases and 2 bases, in that order; junction bases with no gene match: 15. Germline V gene data show CDR1 as ENHRY and CDR2 as SYGVKD. CDR3 region: CAISNTRPGLTNTGELFF. CDR3 coding DNA: TGTGCCATCAGCAATACCAGACCGGGACTAACCAACACCGGGGAGCTGTTTTTT.

This chain connects TRBV28 to TRBJ1-5, with 7 bases identical to TRBD1. Germline assignment: CDR1 MDHEN and CDR2 SYDVKM. With 4 bases clipped from V and 4 bases from J, the junction kept 7 bases outside the gene matches. The CDR3 contains 15 residues. CDR3 nucleotides: TGTGCCAGCAGTTCCGCAGGGGGTAAGAATCAGCCCCAGCATTTT. Translated, it gives CASSSAGGKNQPQHF.

The rearrangement joins TRBV7-9 to TRBJ2-3, with 8 nucleotides matching TRBD2. CDR1 SEHNR and CDR2 FQNEAQ come from the germline V gene (reference sequence). Trimming cost V 1 base and J 3 bases; bases outside gene matches: 15. The CDR3 has 19 residues. CDR3 sequence: CASSLDATIAGTWTDTQYF. In nucleotides, the CDR3 is TGTGCCAGCAGCTTAGATGCGACCATAGCGGGGACCTGGACAGATACGCAGTATTTT.

This chain uses TRBV6-5 with TRBJ2-7; a possible D gene is TRBD1 (5 bases). V lost 0 bases, J lost 3 bases, and 9 bases lay in between. The CDR3 runs 14 residues. CDR1 MNHEY and CDR2 SVGAGI come from the germline V gene. CDR3 sequence reads: CASSYSLGDYEQYF. The CDR3 DNA reads TGTGCCAGCAGTTACTCTTTAGGGGACTACGAGCAGTACTTC.

The V gene is TRBV6-5, the J gene TRBJ2-2; a possible D gene is TRBD1 (5 bases). Trimming stripped 6 bases from V and 0 bases from J, with 8 bases between. This CDR3 has 14 amino acids. CDR1 is MNHEY, CDR2 SVGAGI, per germline. The CDR3 DNA reads as TGTGCCAGCAGCTGGGGCCCGAACACCGGGGAGCTGTTTTTT. It translates to CASSWGPNTGELFF.

This clone was detected only once. Other DNA sequences within the sample encode an identical CDR3. V and J are TRBV2 and TRBJ2-3; a possible D gene is TRBD1 (6 bases). This CDR3 spans 14 amino acids. V lost 3 bases and J 2 bases, leaving 9 bases between the germline ends. The V gene's germline CDR1 is SNHLY and CDR2 FYNNEI. The chain's CDR3 is CASSENRVTDTQYF. The CDR3 nucleotides are TGTGCCAGCAGTGAGAACAGGGTCACAGATACGCAGTATTTT.

The sample holds a few counts of this clone. For the CDR3, the DNA is TGCGCCAGCAGCCAAGGGACAGGGGCGAACACTGAAGCTTTCTTT. As protein: CASSQGTGANTEAFF. This sequence joins TRBV4-1 and TRBJ1-1, with 9 bases fitting TRBD1. Trimming removed 1 base from V and 1 base from J; junction bases left unmatched: 1. The CDR3 runs to 15 residues. Germline CDR1 and CDR2: MGHRA and YSYEKL.

This sequence joins TRBV11-3 and TRBJ2-7; tentatively, D is TRBD1 (5 bases). Germline V lookup: CDR1 SGHNT, CDR2 YENEEA. The germline V and J ends were trimmed by 0 bases and 4 bases, with 7 bases remaining between them. This CDR3 spans 13 amino acids. CDR3 DNA sequence: TGTGCCAGCAGCTTAGATCAGGGATACGAGCAGTACTTC. Residues: CASSLDQGYEQYF.

This sequence joins TRBV28 and TRBJ1-6; 8 nucleotides align to TRBD1. The CDR3 loop spans 17 amino acids. Germline V gene data show CDR1 as MDHEN and CDR2 as SYDVKM. Trimming took 7 bases from V and 3 from J; bases not matched to a gene: 11. The CDR3 region is CASNLFGGTGYNSPLHF. CDR3 nucleotide sequence: TGTGCCAGCAACCTATTCGGGGGGACAGGCTATAATTCACCCCTCCACTTT.

This sequence joins TRBV6-5 and TRBJ1-2; 9 positions agree with TRBD1. CDR1 MNHEY and CDR2 SVGAGI come from the germline V gene. The J segment lost 6 bases and the V segment lost 6 bases, leaving 5 bases of the junction unmatched. CDR3 length: 13 residues. CDR3: CASRPGTGNGYTF. CDR3 nucleotide sequence: TGTGCCAGCAGACCGGGGACAGGGAATGGCTACACCTTC.

This chain links TRBV6-5 with TRBJ1-4; D perhaps matches TRBD1 (6 bases). The germline V gene encodes CDR1 MNHEY and CDR2 SVGAGI. The CDR3 loop spans 15 amino acids. Trimming removed 4 bases from V and 2 bases from J, with 11 bases in between. The CDR3 region has the DNA TGTGCCAGCAGTTCCCAGGGGTGGACTAATGAAAAACTGTTTTTT. Translating gives CASSSQGWTNEKLFF.

The rearrangement links TRBV19 to TRBJ1-5; D is undetermined. This CDR3 region has 14 residues. Germline-derived CDR1 and CDR2 are LNHDA and SQIVND (reference sequence). Trimming stripped 7 bases from V and 1 base from J, with 11 bases between. The CDR3: CASKERRSNQPQHF. In DNA, the CDR3 is TGTGCCAGTAAAGAGAGGCGGAGCAATCAGCCCCAGCATTTT.

The chain links TRBV7-2 to TRBJ2-7; tentatively, D is TRBD1 (6 bases). This CDR3 contains 15 residues. Germline-derived CDR1 and CDR2 are SGHTA and FQGNSA. V lost 9 bases and J lost 6, with 24 bases in between. DNA of the CDR3: TGTGCCAGTAGTTTGGACAGCAGGACCCTTCGCGAGCAGTACTTC. It translates to CASSLDSRTLREQYF. The entire variable domain, with the rest obtained from reference TRBV7-2 and TRBJ2-7, is as follows: GAGVSQSPSNKVTEKGKDVELRCDPISGHTALYWYRQSLGQGLEFLIYFQGNSAPDKSGLPSDRFSAERTGGSVSTLTIQRTQQEDSAVYLCASSLDSRTLREQYFGPGTRLTVT.

Here the CDR3 reads CASRLGTADNSPLHF. The CDR3 DNA reads TGCGCCAGCAGGCTCGGGACAGCTGATAATTCACCCCTCCACTTT. The gene calls are TRBV5-1 and TRBJ1-6; 7 nucleotides agree with TRBD1. There are 15 residues in the CDR3. The V segment lost 5 bases and the J segment 5 bases; nucleotides outside the gene matches: 7. Germline V CDR1 and CDR2: SGHRS, YFSETQ.

V usage is TRBV5-1 and J usage is TRBJ1-1; a weak D match, TRBD1 (6 bases). The germline V gene encodes CDR1 SGHRS and CDR2 YFSETQ. CDR3 length: 17 residues. The V end lost 1 base, the J end lost 4 bases, and 20 bases lay between the germline ends. CDR3 sequence reads: CASSLLLQGEGRTEAFF. The CDR3 DNA sequence: TGCGCCAGCAGCTTGTTGTTACAGGGAGAAGGGCGCACTGAAGCTTTCTTT.

The rearrangement joins TRBV30 to TRBJ2-7, with D tentatively TRBD2 (6 bases). Germline CDR1 GTSNPN, CDR2 SVGIG (reference sequence). CDR3 length equals 13 residues. Trimming removed 1 base at V and 3 bases at J, with 10 bases between. CDR3 DNA sequence: TGTGCCTGGAGTGGGGACTGGGGCTACGAGCAGTACTTC. Protein product: CAWSGDWGYEQYF.

The rearrangement links TRBV3-1 (or the pseudogene TRBV3-2) to TRBJ1-1; D might be TRBD1 (5 bases). This CDR3 is 14 amino acids long. Germline CDR1 and CDR2: LGHDT and YNNKEL (reference sequence). The V end was cut by 5 bases, the J end by 2 bases, with 12 bases between. CDR3 residues: CASSEFDSNTEAFF. CDR3 bases: TGTGCCAGCAGCGAGTTCGACAGTAACACTGAAGCTTTCTTT.

The rearrangement links TRBV7-2 to TRBJ1-1, with 9 bases that match TRBD1. The junction had 3 bases not matched to a gene; V was cut back by 0 bases and J by 4 bases. Germline V gene data show CDR1 as SGHTA and CDR2 as FQGNSA. This CDR3 is 15 amino acids long. In nucleotides, the CDR3 is TGTGCCAGCAGCTTAGCACGGACAGGGGCCACTGAAGCTTTCTTT. Protein product: CASSLARTGATEAFF.

The V gene is TRBV5-5, the J gene TRBJ1-5, with a tentative D call TRBD1 (5 bases). Trimming cost V 1 base and J 4 bases, with 6 bases left between them. The germline CDR1 and CDR2 sequences are SGHKS and YYEKEE (reference sequence). There are 13 residues in the CDR3. The CDR3 DNA sequence: TGTGCCAGCAGCTTGAGGGGTAATCAGCCCCAGCATTTT. Translating gives CASSLRGNQPQHF.

This clone showed up just once. The chain has TRBV7-7 and TRBJ2-3; TRBD2 aligns across 9 bases. Germline V CDR1 and CDR2: SSHAT, FNYEAQ (reference sequence). V lost 5 bases, J lost 5 bases, and 8 bases stayed unmatched. The CDR3 length is 15 residues. The CDR3 is CASSRGGGGQDTQYF. CDR3 DNA sequence: TGTGCCAGCAGCCGCGGCGGGGGGGGCCAAGATACGCAGTATTTT.

This clone was seen a single time. The rearrangement joins TRBV2 to TRBJ1-3, with unresolved D. With 7 bases removed from V and 2 bases from J, the gap between germline ends came to 12 bases. In germline, CDR1 is SNHLY, CDR2 FYNNEI. This CDR3 comprises 14 residues. The CDR3 protein is CASKETTTGNTIYF. In nucleotides, the CDR3 is TGTGCCAGCAAAGAGACTACCACTGGAAACACCATATATTTT.

The V gene is TRBV11-3, the J gene TRBJ2-2; TRBD2 matches at 9 bases. Losses at the gene ends were 5 bases for V and 7 bases for J; bases not matched to a gene: 5. The CDR3 spans 14 residues. Germline V gene sequence: CDR1 SGHNT, CDR2 YENEEA. For the CDR3, the DNA is TGTGCCAGCAGCGCCCTAGCGGGGATCGGGGAGCTGTTTTTT. Protein sequence: CASSALAGIGELFF.

The chain carries TRBV18 and TRBJ1-4, with 7 bases identical to TRBD1. The CDR3 consists of 16 residues. Trimming removed 1 base from V and 8 bases from J; junction bases left unmatched: 10. CDR1 and CDR2 from the germline V gene are KGHSH and LQKENI. In nucleotides, the CDR3 is TGTGCCAGCTCACCACGGCTAGGGGACAGAGAGGAAAAACTGTTTTTT. Its protein is CASSPRLGDREEKLFF.

The rearrangement links TRBV5-1 to TRBJ1-2; D gene uncertain. Germline loops: CDR1 SGHRS, CDR2 YFSETQ. The V gene lost 0 bases and the J gene lost 7 bases, with 16 bases spanning the gap. CDR3 length: 15 amino acids. DNA of the CDR3: TGCGCCAGCAGCTTGGCCGGCCCCGCCGGGAGTGGCTACACCTTC. This codes for CASSLAGPAGSGYTF.

V usage is TRBV28 and J usage is TRBJ2-7; D is perhaps TRBD2 (8 bases). Germline V gives CDR1 MDHEN, CDR2 SYDVKM. The CDR3 sequence is 17 residues long. Trimming cost V 6 bases and J 3 bases, with 24 bases left between them. This CDR3 reads CASSPRLGGGGFYEQYF. CDR3 DNA sequence: TGTGCCAGCAGCCCCCGGCTAGGGGGCGGGGGGTTCTACGAGCAGTACTTC.

J is TRBJ2-3 and V is TRBV3-1 (or the pseudogene TRBV3-2), with 9 bases that match TRBD2. The CDR3 is 17 amino acids. V shed 1 base, J shed 2 bases, and the junction held 7 bases outside the gene matches. From germline, CDR1 is LGHDT and CDR2 YNNKEL (reference sequence). CDR3 in amino acids: CASSQGPSSGDTDTQYF. In DNA form, the CDR3 reads TGTGCCAGCAGCCAAGGACCCTCTAGCGGGGACACAGATACGCAGTATTTT.

V gene TRBV19 combines with J gene TRBJ1-1; a possible D gene is TRBD1 (6 bases). The CDR3 sequence is 16 residues long. V dropped 3 bases and J dropped 5 bases, with 19 bases sitting between them. CDR1 LNHDA and CDR2 SQIVND come from the germline V gene (reference sequence). CDR3 nucleotides: TGTGCCAGTAGTATTGCCTCGGGACAAAGTGGGACTGAAGCTTTCTTT. Its protein product is CASSIASGQSGTEAFF.

V is TRBV28 and J is TRBJ1-5; D remains ambiguous. Trimming took off 6 bases at V and 4 bases at J, with 13 bases between the two ends. The germline V gene has CDR1 MDHEN and CDR2 SYDVKM. The CDR3 totals 14 residues. This CDR3 is CASRIHGVNQPQHF. The CDR3 DNA reads TGTGCCAGCAGGATACACGGAGTTAATCAGCCCCAGCATTTT.

The chain combines TRBV19 with TRBJ1-2, with no clear D. CDR1 and CDR2 (germline): LNHDA, SQIVND (reference sequence). CDR3 length: 12 amino acids. V was clipped by 3 bases and J by 9 bases, with 11 bases between them. CDR3 sequence: CASSIHEGSYTF. CDR3 sequence (DNA): TGTGCCAGTAGTATTCACGAGGGAAGCTACACCTTC.